This TCR beta chain was identified in a study of identical twins. This clonotype has a count of ten or more. The length of the CDR3 is 11 residues. Germline assignment: CDR1 SQVTM and CDR2 ANQGSEA. Trimming took 7 bases from V and 11 from J; bases not matched to a gene: 10. Healthy Caucasians alone served as donors. TCRdb reprocessed the 5' RACE reads with MiXCR, giving one entry per CDR3 protein. The table lists about 570,000 distinct CDR3 sequences, 9.5% to 10% of them singletons. The sample was also linked to a second study, of yellow fever vaccine responses in identical twins.

Sequenced input: PBMCs. The J gene is TRBJ1-1, the V gene TRBV29-1; 7 positions agree with TRBD1. The sequence came from a woman under 30 in good health. CDR3 bases: TGCAGCGGGGCACAGGGGCCTGGGGCTTTCTTT. Translated, it gives CSGAQGPGAFF.